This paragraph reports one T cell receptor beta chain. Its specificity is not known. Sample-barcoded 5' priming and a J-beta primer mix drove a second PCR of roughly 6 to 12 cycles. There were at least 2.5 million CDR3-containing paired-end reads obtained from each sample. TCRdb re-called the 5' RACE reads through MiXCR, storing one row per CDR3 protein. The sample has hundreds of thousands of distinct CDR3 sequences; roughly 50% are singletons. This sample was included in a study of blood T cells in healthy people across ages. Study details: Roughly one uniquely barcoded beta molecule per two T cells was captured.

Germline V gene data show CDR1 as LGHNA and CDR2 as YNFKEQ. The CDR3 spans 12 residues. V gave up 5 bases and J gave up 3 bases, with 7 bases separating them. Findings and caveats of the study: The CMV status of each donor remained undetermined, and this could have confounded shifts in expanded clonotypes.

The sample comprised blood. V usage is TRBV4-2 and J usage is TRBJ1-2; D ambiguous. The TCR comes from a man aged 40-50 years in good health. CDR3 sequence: CASSKTDYGYTF. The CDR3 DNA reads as TGTGCCAGCAGCAAGACTGACTATGGCTACACCTTC.